This T cell receptor (beta chain) comes out of a study of Ad26.COV2.S vaccination and SARS-CoV-2 variants. Study outcomes and limitations: Vaccine recipients surpassed placebo recipients in spike-specific TCR breadth.

Treatment denoted: some 19 received Ad26.COV2.S at low or high dose, single or two shots; 5 received placebo; per-sample allocation not given. All samples were drawn on day 63, counting from the first vaccine or placebo injection. Only in-frame clones appear in the TCRdb table, and some are missing; sequencing was by immunoSEQ multiplex PCR. This table has roughly 700,000 clones, about 90% appearing once. About this clone: Its antigen is not identified.

This clonotype was obtained from a person aged 18-60 years who received the Ad26.COV2.S COVID-19 vaccine or a placebo. This specimen consisted of peripheral blood, obtained in a trial of Ad26.COV2.S vaccine versus placebo.

The CDR3 coding sequence is TGTGCCAGCAGACAGGGTTTTCGGAACGAGCAGTACTTC. It codes for CASRQGFRNEQYF. V and J are TRBV6-5 and TRBJ2-7; a possible D gene is TRBD1 (6 bases). The CDR3 is made up of 13 amino acids. The germline CDR1 and CDR2 sequences are MNHEY and SVGAGI. Trimming left V 6 bases short and J 5 bases short, with 14 bases between.